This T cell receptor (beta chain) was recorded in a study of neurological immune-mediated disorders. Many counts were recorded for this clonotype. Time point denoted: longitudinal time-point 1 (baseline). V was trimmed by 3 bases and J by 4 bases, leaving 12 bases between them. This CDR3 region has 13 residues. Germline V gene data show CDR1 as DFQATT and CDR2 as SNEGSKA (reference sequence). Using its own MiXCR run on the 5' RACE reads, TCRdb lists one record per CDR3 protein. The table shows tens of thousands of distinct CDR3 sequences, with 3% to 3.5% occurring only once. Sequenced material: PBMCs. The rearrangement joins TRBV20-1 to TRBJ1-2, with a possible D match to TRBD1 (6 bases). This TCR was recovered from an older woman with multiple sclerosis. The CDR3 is CSARPQGGYGYTF. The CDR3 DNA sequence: TGCAGTGCTAGGCCACAGGGAGGCTATGGCTACACCTTC.